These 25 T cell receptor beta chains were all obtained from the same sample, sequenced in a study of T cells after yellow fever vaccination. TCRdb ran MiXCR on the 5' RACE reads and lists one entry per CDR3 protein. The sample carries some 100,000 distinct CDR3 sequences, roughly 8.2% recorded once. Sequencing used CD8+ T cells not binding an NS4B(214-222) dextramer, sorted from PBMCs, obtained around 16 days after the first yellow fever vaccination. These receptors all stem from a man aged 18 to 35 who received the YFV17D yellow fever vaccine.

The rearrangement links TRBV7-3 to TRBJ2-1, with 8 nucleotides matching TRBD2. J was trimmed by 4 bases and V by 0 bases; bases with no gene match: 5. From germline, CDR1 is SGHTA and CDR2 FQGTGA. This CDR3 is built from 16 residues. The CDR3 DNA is TGTGCCAGCAGCTTAACCCCGTTAGCGGGGTACAATGAGCAGTTCTTC. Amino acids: CASSLTPLAGYNEQFF.

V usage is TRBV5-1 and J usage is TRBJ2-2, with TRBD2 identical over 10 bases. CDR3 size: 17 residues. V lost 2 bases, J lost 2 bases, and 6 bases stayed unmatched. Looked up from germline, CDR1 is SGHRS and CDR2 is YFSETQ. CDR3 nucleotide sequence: TGCGCCAGCAGCTTAGGCCGGACTAGCGGTAACACCGGGGAGCTGTTTTTT. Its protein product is CASSLGRTSGNTGELFF.

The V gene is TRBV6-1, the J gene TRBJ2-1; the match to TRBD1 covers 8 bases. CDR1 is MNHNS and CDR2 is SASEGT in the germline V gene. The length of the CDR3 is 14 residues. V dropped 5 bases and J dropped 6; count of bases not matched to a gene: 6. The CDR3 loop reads CASSSRTGLNEQFF. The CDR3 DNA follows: TGTGCCAGCAGTAGCCGGACAGGGCTCAATGAGCAGTTCTTC.

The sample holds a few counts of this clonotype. CDR3 protein: CASSPPGGQPQHF. DNA for the CDR3: TGTGCCAGCAGCCCGCCGGGCGGACAGCCCCAGCATTTT. The chain employs TRBV7-9 and TRBJ1-5; D is unresolved. The V end was cut by 5 bases, the J end by 7 bases, with 12 bases between. The CDR3 consists of 13 residues. Germline CDR1 is SEHNR and CDR2 is FQNEAQ (reference sequence).

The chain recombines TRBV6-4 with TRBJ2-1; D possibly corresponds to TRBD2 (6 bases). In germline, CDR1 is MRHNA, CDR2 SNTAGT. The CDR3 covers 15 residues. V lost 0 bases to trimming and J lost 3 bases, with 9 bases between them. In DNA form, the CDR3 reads TGTGCCAGCAGTGACTCGAGCGGGTTCTACAATGAGCAGTTCTTC. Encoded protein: CASSDSSGFYNEQFF.

The CDR3 bases are TGTGCCAGCAGAAAAAGGAGCTTACGGGGGGGGGCGGATACGCAGTATTTT. As protein: CASRKRSLRGGADTQYF. The gene calls are TRBV25-1 and TRBJ2-3; the match to TRBD2 covers 8 bases. This CDR3 is built from 17 residues. V lost 6 bases, J lost 6 bases, and 17 bases stayed unmatched. CDR1 and CDR2 (germline): MGHDK, SYGVNS.

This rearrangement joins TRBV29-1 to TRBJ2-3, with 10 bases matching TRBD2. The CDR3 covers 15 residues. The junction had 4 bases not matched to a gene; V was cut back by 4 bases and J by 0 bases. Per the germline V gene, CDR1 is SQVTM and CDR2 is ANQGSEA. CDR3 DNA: TGCAGCGTTGTAGCGGGGGGAGCTAGCACAGATACGCAGTATTTT. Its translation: CSVVAGGASTDTQYF.

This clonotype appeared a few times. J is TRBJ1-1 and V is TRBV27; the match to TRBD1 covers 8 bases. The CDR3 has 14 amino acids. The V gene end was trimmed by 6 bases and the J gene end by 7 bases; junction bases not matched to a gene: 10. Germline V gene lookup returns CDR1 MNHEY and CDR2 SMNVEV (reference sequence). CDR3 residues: CASSETGQAREAFF. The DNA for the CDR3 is TGTGCCAGCAGCGAAACGGGACAGGCCCGTGAAGCTTTCTTT.

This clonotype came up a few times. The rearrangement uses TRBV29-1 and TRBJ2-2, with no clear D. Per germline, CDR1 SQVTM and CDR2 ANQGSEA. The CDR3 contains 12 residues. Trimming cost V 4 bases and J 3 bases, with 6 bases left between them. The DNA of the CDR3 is TGCAGCGTTGTAAGGGACACCGGGGAGCTGTTTTTT. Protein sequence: CSVVRDTGELFF.

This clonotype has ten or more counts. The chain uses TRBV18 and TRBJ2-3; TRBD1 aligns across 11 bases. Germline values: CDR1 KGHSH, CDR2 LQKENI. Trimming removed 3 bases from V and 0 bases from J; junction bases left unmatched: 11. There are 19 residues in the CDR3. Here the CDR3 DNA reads TGTGCCAGCTCACCCTGGACAGGGGGCGGATCGCCTAGCACAGATACGCAGTATTTT. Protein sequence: CASSPWTGGGSPSTDTQYF.

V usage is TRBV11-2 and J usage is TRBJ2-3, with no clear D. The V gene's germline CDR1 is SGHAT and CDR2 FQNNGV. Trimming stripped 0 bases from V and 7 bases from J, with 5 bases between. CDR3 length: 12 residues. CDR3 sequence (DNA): TGTGCCAGCAGCTTAGACTTAAATACGCAGTATTTT. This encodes CASSLDLNTQYF. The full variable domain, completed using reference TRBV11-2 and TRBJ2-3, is EAGVAQSPRYKIIEKRQSVAFWCNPISGHATLYWYQQILGQGPKLLIQFQNNGVVDDSQLPKDRFSAERLKGVDSTLKIQPAKLEDSAVYLCASSLDLNTQYFGPGTRLTVL.

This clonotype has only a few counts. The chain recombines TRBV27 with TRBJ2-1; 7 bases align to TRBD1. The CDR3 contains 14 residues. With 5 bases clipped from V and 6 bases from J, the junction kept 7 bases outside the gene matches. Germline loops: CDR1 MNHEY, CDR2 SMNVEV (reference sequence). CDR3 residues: CASSLTGPTNEQFF. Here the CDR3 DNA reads TGTGCCAGCAGTCTGACAGGGCCGACCAATGAGCAGTTCTTC.

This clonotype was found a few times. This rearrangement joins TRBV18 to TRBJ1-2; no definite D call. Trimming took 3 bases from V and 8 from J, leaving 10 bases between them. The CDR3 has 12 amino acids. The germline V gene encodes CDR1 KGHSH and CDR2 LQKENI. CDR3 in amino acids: CASSPDSGGYTF. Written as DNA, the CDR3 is TGTGCCAGCTCACCGGATAGCGGCGGCTACACCTTC.

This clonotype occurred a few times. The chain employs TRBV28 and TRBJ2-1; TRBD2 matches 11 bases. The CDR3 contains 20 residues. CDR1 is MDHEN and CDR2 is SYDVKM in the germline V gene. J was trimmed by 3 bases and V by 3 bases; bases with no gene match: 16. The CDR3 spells CASSFARRVSGGVDYNEQFF. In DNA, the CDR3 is TGTGCCAGCAGTTTTGCCCGGAGGGTTAGCGGGGGGGTTGACTACAATGAGCAGTTCTTC. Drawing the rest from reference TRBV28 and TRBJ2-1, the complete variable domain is DVKVTQSSRYLVKRTGEKVFLECVQDMDHENMFWYRQDPGLGLRLIYFSYDVKMKEKGDIPEGYSVSREKKERFSLILESASTNQTSMYLCASSFARRVSGGVDYNEQFFGPGTRLTVL.

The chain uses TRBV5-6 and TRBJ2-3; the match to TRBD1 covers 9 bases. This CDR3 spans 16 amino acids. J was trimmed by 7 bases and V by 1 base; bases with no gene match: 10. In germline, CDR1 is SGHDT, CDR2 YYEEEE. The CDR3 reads CASSLPSTGGLYTQYF. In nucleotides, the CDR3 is TGTGCCAGCAGCTTGCCCTCAACAGGGGGCCTGTATACGCAGTATTTT.

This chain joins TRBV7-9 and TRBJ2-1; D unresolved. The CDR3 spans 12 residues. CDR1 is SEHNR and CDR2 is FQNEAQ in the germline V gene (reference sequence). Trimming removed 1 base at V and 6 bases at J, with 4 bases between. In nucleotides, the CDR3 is TGTGCCAGCAGCTTAGGCACCAATGAGCAGTTCTTC. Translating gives CASSLGTNEQFF.

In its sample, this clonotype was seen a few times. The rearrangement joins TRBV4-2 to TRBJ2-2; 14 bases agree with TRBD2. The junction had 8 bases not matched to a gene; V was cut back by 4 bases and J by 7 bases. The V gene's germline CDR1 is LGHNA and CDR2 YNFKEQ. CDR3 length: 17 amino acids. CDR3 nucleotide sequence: TGTGCCAGCAGCCCCCGACTAGCGGGGGGGCCGGGCGGGGAGCTGTTTTTT. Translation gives CASSPRLAGGPGGELFF.

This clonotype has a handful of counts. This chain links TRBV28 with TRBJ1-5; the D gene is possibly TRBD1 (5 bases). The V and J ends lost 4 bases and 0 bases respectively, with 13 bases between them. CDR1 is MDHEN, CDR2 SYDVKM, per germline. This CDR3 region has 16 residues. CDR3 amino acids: CASSSRNRLSNQPQHF. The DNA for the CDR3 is TGTGCCAGCAGTTCTCGGAACAGGCTTAGCAATCAGCCCCAGCATTTT.

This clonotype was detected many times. CDR3 coding DNA: TGTGCCAGCAGTGAGGCCCTTTCAGGGAGGGCGCAGTATTTT. Its translation is CASSEALSGRAQYF. The rearrangement links TRBV25-1 to TRBJ2-3; 7 bases are shared with TRBD2. Germline loops: CDR1 MGHDK, CDR2 SYGVNS. The CDR3 extends over 14 amino acids. The V segment lost 3 bases and the J segment 10 bases; nucleotides outside the gene matches: 10.

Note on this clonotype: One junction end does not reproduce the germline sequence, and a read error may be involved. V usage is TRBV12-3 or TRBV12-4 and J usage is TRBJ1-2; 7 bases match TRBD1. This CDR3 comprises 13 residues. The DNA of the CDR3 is TGTACCAGCAGCCAGGACAGGCTTTTCCGCTACACCTTC. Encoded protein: CTSSQDRLFRYTF.

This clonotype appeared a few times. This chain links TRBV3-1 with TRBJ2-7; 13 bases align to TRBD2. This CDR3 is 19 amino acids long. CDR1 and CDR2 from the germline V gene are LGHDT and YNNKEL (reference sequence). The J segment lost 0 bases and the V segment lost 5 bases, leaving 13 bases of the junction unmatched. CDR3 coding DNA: TGTGCCAGCAGCTCTCCGATAGGACTAGCGGGGGTTTTCTCCTACGAGCAGTACTTC. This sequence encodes CASSSPIGLAGVFSYEQYF.

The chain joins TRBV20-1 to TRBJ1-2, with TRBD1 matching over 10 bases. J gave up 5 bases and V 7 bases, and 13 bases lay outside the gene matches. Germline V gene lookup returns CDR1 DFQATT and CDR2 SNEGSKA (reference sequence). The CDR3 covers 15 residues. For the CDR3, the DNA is TGCAGTGGCCTCAGGGACAGGGGACAACAATATGGCTACACCTTC. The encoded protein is CSGLRDRGQQYGYTF.

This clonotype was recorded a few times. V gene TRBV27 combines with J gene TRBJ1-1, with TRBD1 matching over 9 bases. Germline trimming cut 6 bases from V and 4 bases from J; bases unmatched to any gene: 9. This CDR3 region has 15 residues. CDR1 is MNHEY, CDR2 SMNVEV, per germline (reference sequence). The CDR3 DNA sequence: TGTGCCAGCAGATCTCAACAGGGGGCCGGCACTGAAGCTTTCTTT. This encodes CASRSQQGAGTEAFF.

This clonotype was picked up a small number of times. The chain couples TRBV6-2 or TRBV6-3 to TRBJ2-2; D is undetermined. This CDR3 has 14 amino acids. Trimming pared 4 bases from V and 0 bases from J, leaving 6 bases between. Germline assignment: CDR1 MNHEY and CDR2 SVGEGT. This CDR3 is CASSWVTNTGELFF. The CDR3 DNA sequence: TGTGCCAGCAGTTGGGTCACGAACACCGGGGAGCTGTTTTTT.

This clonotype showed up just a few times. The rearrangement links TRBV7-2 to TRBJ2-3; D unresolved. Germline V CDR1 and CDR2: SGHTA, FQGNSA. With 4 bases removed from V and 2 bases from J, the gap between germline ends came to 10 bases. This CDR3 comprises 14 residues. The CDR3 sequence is CASSWGRLTDTQYF. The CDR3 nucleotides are TGTGCCAGCAGCTGGGGTCGGCTCACAGATACGCAGTATTTT.